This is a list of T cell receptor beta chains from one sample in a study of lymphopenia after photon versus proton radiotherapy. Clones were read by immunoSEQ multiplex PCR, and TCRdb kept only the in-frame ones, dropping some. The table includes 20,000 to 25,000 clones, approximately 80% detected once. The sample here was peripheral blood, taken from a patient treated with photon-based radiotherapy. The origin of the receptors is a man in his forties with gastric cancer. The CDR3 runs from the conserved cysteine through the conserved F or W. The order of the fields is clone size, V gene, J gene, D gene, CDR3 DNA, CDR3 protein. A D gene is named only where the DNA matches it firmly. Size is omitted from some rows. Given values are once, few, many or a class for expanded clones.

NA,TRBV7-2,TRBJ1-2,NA,TGTGCCAGCAGCTTAGCGCGTTCGGGGGAGGGTGGCTACACCTTC,CASSLARSGEGGYTF
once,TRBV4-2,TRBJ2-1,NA,TGTGCCAGCAGCCCCCAGGGGGGCAGCGGGGGCCTTCTAAATGAGCAGTTCTTC,CASSPQGGSGGLLNEQFF
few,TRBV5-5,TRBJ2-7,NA,TGTGCCAGCAGCACGGCCTCCTACGAGCAGTACTTC,CASSTASYEQYF
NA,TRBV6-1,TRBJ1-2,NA,TGTGCCAGCAGTGCTGGGGACTATGGCTACACCTTC,CASSAGDYGYTF
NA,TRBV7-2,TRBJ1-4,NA,TGTGCCAGCAGCCCGACGACAGGATTGTCTGAAAAACTGTTTTTT,CASSPTTGLSEKLFF
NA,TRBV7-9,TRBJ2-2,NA,TGTGCCAGCAGCTTCCGCGCTCCAGCGAACACCGGGGAGCTGTTTTTT,CASSFRAPANTGELFF
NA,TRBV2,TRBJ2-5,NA,TGTGCCAGCAGCCCCACGCTTTCTCGTTGGGAGACCCAGTACTTC,CASSPTLSRWETQYF
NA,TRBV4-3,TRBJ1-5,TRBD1,TGCGCCAGCAGCCAAGATTGGAGGACAGGGGGCTTACAGCCCCAGCATTTT,CASSQDWRTGGLQPQHF
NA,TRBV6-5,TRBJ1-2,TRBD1,TGTGCCAGCAGTAGGGGTGACAGGGGCAGCCATGGCTACACCTTC,CASSRGDRGSHGYTF
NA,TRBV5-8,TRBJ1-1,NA,TGTGCCAGCAGCTTGGCGGGGTCGGGCACTGAAGCTTTCTTT,CASSLAGSGTEAFF
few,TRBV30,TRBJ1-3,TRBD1,TGTGCCTGGAACCAGGGGGAACGGGCGCTCTCTGGAAACACCATATATTTT,CAWNQGERALSGNTIYF
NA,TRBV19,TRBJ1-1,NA,TGTGCCAGTAGTCCCCCGGGGCTTTCTTCCACTGAAGCTTTCTTT,CASSPPGLSSTEAFF
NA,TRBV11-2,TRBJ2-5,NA,TGTGCCAGCAGCTTTCAACCAAGGGAGACCCAGTACTTC,CASSFQPRETQYF
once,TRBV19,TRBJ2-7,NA,TGTGCCAGTAGTCTCCCCGGACAGCCCTACGAGCAGTACTTC,CASSLPGQPYEQYF
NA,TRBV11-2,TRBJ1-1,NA,TGTGCCAGCAGCTGGACAGCGGACACTGAAGCTTTCTTT,CASSWTADTEAFF
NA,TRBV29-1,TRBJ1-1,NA,TGCAGCGTTGAGCGAAGGGCCATGAACACTGAAGCTTTCTTT,CSVERRAMNTEAFF
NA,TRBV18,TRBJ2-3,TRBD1,TGTGCCAGCTCGGGACAGGGGGACACAGATACGCAGTATTTT,CASSGQGDTDTQYF
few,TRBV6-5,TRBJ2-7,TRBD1,TGTGCCAGCAGTTCGGACAGGGGCACCTACGAGCAGTACTTC,CASSSDRGTYEQYF
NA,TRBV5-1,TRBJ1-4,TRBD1,TGCGCCAGCAGCCCGGGGACAGCCCATCAGATTGCAACTAATGAAAAACTGTTTTTT,CASSPGTAHQIATNEKLFF
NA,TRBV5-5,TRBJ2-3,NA,TGTGCCAGCAGCTTAGGAGTTAGCACAGATACGCAGTATTTT,CASSLGVSTDTQYF
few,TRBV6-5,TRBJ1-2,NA,TGTGCCAGCAGTACGACTCCGGATGGCTACACCTTC,CASSTTPDGYTF
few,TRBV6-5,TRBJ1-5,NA,TGTGCCAGCAGCGCGACAGTTAGCAATCAGCCCCAGCATTTT,CASSATVSNQPQHF
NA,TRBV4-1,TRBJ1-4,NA,TGCGCCAGCAGCTACTCTAGCGGTGGGGCGCGGGAAAAACTGTTTTTT,CASSYSSGGAREKLFF
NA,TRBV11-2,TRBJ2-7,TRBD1,TGTGCCAGCAGCCAAACAGGGGGCCACTCCTACGAGCAGTACTTC,CASSQTGGHSYEQYF
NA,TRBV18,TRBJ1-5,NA,TGTGCCAGCGCGGACAGACCCAATCAGCCCCAGCATTTT,CASADRPNQPQHF
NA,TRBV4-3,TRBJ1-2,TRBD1,TGCGCCAGCAAACCTGTACAGGGGCGGGGAGAGGGCTACACCTTC,CASKPVQGRGEGYTF